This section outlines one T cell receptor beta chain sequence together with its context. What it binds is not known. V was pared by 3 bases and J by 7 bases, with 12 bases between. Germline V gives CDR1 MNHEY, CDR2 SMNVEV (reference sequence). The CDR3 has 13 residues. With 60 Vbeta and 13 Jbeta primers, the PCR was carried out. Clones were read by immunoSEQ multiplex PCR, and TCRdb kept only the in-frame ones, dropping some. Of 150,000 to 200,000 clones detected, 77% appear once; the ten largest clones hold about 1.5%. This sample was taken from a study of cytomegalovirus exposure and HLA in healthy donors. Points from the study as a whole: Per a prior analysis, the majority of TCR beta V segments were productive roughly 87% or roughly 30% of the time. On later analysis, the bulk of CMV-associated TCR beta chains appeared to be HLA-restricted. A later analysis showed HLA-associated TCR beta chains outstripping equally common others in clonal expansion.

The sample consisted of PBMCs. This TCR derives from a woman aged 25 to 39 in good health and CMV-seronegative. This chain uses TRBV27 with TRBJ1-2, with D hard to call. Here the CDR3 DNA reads TGTGCCAGCAGTTTTACGGGGATAAGTGGCTACACCTTC. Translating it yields CASSFTGISGYTF.